This T cell receptor (beta chain) appears in the sequencing data of a study of T cell changes during pregnancy in multiple sclerosis. Sequencing was performed with immunoSEQ multiplex PCR; in TCRdb, only in-frame clones are kept and a portion is missing. The profile shows approximately 46,000 clones, around 90% of them singletons. The CDR3 runs 18 residues. Germline CDR1 SGHTA, CDR2 FQGTGA. With 3 bases removed from V and 4 bases from J, the gap between germline ends came to 22 bases. Sample: CD4+ T cells from peripheral blood mononuclear cells, taken after pregnancy. This TCR was recovered from a female donor with multiple sclerosis, enrolled in a pregnancy study. The genes are TRBV7-3 and TRBJ2-1; weak D call: TRBD2 (6 bases). The CDR3 loop is CASSFTSPMGGIYNEQFF. DNA for the CDR3: TGTGCCAGCAGCTTCACCTCTCCCATGGGCGGGATATACAATGAGCAGTTCTTC.